This T cell receptor (beta chain) was identified in a study of OX40 agonist ivuxolimab in advanced cancers. This clone was found a few times. Its target is unknown. Sequencing was performed with immunoSEQ multiplex PCR; in TCRdb, only in-frame clones are kept and a portion is missing. The sample holds about 79,000 clones; roughly 85% are singletons and the top ten take about 4%. Whole-study findings and limits: At 0.1 to 3.0 mg/kg, clonal expansion of CD4+ and CD8+ blood T cells had occurred by week 6.

V lost 8 bases and J lost 4, with 12 bases in between. Looked up from germline, CDR1 is SQVTM and CDR2 is ANQGSEA. The CDR3 has 12 amino acids. The chain combines TRBV29-1 with TRBJ1-3; D is uncertain. Specimen: CD4+ or CD8+ T cells sorted from blood, collected in a trial of the OX40 agonist ivuxolimab. This receptor was taken from an adult with an advanced solid tumor such as melanoma, head and neck, liver or kidney cancer. CDR3 residues: CSSGRLGNTIYF. CDR3 bases: TGCAGCTCTGGGAGGTTAGGAAACACCATATATTTT.